What follows describes a single TCR beta chain. Its antigen is undetermined. The data were obtained in a study of blood T cells in healthy people across ages. Then a second PCR, running about 6 to 12 cycles, was carried out with a sample-barcoded 5' primer and a J-beta primer mix. TCRdb re-called the 5' RACE reads through MiXCR, storing one row per CDR3 protein. Here the sample spans 450,000 to 700,000 distinct CDR3 sequences, 25% to 30% being singletons. Whole-study findings and limits: Estimated diversity that came from one million T cells was considered an underestimate.

This CDR3 is 15 amino acids long. After removal of 0 bases from V and 6 bases from J, the junction contained 6 bases not matched to a gene. CDR1 and CDR2 (germline): SGHTA, FQGNSA. The chain recombines TRBV7-2 with TRBJ2-5; 8 bases agree with TRBD2. The clonotype was recovered from a woman aged 65 to 85 in good health. Input material: blood. In DNA form, the CDR3 reads TGTGCCAGCAGCTTAGCGGGCGGGAGGCGGAAGACCCAGTACTTC. Protein sequence: CASSLAGGRRKTQYF.